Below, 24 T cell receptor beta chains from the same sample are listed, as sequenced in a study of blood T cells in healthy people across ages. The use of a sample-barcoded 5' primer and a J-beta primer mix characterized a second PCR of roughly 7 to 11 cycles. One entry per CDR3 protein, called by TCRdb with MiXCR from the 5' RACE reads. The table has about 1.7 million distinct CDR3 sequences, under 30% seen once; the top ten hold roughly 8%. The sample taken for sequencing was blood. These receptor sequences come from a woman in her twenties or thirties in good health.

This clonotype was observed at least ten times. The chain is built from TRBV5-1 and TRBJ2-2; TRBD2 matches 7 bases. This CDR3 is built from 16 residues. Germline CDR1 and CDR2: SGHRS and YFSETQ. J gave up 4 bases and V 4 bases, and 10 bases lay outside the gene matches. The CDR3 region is CASSPFDGGGTGELFF. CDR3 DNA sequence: TGCGCCAGCAGCCCGTTCGATGGGGGGGGCACCGGGGAGCTGTTTTTT.

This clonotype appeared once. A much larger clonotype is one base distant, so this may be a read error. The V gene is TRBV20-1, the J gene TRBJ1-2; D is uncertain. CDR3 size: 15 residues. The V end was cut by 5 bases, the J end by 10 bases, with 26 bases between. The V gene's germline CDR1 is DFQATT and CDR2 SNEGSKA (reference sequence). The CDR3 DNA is TGCAGTGCTCGCCAACTCCCGGTCGGTACGTCGGACTACACCTTC. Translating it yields CSARQLPVGTSDYTF.

CDR3 amino acids: CASSSYGGEDPSRPFF. In DNA, the CDR3 is TGTGCCAGCAGCTCCTACGGTGGGGAAGATCCTTCTAGGCCGTTCTTC. The V gene is TRBV7-9, the J gene TRBJ2-1; D gene ambiguous. Trimming stripped 4 bases from V and 15 bases from J, with 28 bases between. Germline-derived CDR1 and CDR2 are SEHNR and FQNEAQ (reference sequence). The CDR3 has 16 residues.

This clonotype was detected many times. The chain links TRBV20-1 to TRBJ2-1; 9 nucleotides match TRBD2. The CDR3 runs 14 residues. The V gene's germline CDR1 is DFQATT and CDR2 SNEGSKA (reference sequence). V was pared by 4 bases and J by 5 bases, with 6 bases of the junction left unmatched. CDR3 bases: TGCAGTGCTATTCGACTAGCGGTTAACAATGAGCAGTTCTTC. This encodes CSAIRLAVNNEQFF.

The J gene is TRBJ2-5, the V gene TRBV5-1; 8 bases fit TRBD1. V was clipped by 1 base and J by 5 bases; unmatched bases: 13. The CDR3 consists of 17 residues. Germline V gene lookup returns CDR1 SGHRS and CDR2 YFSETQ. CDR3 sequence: CASSLPLTTGVHETQYF. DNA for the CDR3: TGCGCCAGCAGCTTGCCCCTTACGACAGGGGTGCATGAGACCCAGTACTTC.

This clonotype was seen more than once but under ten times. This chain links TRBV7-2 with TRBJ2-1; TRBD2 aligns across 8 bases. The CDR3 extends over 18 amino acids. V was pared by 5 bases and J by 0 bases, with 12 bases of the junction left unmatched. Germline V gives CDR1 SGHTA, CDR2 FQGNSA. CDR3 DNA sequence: TGTGCCAGCAGCCGATTTACGGGGGGGCCAAGCTCCTACAATGAGCAGTTCTTC. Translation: CASSRFTGGPSSYNEQFF.

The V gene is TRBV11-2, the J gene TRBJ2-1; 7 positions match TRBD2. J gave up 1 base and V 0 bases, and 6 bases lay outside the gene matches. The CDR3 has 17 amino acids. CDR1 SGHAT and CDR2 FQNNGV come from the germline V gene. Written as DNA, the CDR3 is TGTGCCAGCAGCTTAGATCTCGGAGCGGGGTCCTACAATGAGCAGTTCTTC. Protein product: CASSLDLGAGSYNEQFF.

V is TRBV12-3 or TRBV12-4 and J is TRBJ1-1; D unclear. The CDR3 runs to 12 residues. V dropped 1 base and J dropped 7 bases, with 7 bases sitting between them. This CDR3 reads CASSLGVSEAFF. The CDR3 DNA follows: TGTGCCAGCAGTTTAGGGGTCAGTGAAGCTTTCTTT.

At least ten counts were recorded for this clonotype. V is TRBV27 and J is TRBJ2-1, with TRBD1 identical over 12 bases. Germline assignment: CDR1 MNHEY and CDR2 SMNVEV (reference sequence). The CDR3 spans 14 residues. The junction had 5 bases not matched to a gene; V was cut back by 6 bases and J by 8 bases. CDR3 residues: CASSPGQGAHEQFF. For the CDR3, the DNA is TGTGCCAGCAGCCCGGGACAGGGGGCCCATGAGCAGTTCTTC.

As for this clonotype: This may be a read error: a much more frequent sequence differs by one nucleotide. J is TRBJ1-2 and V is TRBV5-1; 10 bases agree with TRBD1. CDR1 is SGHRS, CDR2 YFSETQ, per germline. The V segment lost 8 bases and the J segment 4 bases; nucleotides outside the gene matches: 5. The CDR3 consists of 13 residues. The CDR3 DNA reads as TGCGCCAGGGGGACAGGGGCTTCCTATGGCTACACCTTC. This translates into CARGTGASYGYTF.

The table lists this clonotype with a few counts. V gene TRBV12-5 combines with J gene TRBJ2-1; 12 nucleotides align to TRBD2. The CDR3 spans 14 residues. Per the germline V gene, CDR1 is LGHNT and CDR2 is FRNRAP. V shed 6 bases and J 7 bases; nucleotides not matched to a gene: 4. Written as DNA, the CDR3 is TGTGCTAGTGGCTCTAGCGGGGGGGGTAATGAGCAGTTCTTC. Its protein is CASGSSGGGNEQFF.

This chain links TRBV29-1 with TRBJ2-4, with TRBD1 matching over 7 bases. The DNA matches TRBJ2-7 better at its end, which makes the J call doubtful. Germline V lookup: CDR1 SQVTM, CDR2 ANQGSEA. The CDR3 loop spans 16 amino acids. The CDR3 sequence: CSVELPWTGQYYEQYF. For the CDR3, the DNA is TGCAGCGTTGAACTCCCCTGGACAGGCCAATATTACGAGCAGTACTTC.

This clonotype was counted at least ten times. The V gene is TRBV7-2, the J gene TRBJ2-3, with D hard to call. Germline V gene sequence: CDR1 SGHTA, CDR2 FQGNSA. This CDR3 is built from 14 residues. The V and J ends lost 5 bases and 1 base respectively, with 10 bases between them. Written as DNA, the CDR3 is TGTGCCAGCAGCACAACCCCTGGCACAGATACGCAGTATTTT. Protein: CASSTTPGTDTQYF.

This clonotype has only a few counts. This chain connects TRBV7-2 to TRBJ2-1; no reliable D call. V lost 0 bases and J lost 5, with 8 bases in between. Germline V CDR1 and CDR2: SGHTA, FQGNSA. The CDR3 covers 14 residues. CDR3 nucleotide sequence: TGTGCCAGCAGCTTAGCACTATACAACAATGAGCAGTTCTTC. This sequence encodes CASSLALYNNEQFF.

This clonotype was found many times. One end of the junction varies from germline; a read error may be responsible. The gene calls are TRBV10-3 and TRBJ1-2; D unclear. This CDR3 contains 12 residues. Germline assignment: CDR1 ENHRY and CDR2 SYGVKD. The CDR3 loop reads CATSESGYGYTF. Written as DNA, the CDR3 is TGTGCCACCAGTGAGTCAGGCTATGGCTACACCTTC.

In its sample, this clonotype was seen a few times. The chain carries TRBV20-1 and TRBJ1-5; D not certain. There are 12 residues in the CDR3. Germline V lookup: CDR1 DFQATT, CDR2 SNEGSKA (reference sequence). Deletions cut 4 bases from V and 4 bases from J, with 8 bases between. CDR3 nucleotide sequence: TGCAGTGCTACACCGGGAAATCAGCCCCAGCATTTT. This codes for CSATPGNQPQHF.

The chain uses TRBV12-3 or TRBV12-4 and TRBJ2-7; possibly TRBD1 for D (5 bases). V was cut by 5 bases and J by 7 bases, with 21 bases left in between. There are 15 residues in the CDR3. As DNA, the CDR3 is TGTGCCAGCAGTCCCAGGGTCATCTTTGTTAATGAGCAGTACTTC. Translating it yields CASSPRVIFVNEQYF.

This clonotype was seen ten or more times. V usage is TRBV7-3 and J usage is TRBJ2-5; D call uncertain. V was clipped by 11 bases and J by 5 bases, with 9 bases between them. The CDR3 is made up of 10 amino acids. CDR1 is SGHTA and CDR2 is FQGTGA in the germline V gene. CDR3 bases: TGTGCCCGTCCTGAGGAGACCCAGTACTTC. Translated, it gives CARPEETQYF.

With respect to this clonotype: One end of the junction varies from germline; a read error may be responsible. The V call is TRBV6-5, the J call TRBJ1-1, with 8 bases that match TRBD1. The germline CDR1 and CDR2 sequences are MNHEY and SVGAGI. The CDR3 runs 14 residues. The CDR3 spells CASSRTGPNTGAFF. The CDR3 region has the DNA TGTGCCAGCAGCCGGACAGGGCCGAACACTGGAGCTTTCTTT.

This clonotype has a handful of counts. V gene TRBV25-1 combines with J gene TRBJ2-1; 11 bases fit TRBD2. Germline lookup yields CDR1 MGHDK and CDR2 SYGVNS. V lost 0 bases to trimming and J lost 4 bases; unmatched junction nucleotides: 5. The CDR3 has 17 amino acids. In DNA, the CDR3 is TGTGCCAGCAGTGAATACGGTAGCGGGAGGGCGTACAATGAGCAGTTCTTC. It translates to CASSEYGSGRAYNEQFF.

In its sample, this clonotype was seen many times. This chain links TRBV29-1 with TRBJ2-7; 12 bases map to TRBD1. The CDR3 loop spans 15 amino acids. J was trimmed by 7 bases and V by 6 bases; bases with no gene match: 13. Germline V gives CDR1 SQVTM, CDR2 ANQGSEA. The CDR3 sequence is CSVGSGTGGFLEQYF. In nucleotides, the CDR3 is TGCAGCGTGGGCTCCGGGACAGGGGGCTTTCTGGAGCAGTACTTC.

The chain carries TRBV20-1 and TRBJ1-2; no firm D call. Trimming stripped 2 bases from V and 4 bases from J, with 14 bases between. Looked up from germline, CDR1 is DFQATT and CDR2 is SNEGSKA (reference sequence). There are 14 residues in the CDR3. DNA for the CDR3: TGCAGTGCTAGAACATCCGGGCCCGGCTATGGCTACACCTTC. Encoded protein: CSARTSGPGYGYTF.

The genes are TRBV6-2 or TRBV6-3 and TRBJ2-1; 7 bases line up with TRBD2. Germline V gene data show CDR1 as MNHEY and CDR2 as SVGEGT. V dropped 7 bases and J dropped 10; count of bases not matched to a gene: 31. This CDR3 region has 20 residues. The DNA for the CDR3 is TGTGCCAGCACCCCCGCGGCCGGGAACGGAATCGGCGGGAGACTATGGGAGCAGTTCTTC. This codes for CASTPAAGNGIGGRLWEQFF.

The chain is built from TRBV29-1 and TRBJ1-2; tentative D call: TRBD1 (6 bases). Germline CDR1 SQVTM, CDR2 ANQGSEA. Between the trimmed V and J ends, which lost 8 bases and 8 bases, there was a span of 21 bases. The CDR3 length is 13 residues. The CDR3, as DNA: TGCAGCCTCGCGGCCAAGGGGGGGTCGGGCTACACCTTC. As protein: CSLAAKGGSGYTF.